The 22 T cell receptor beta chains listed next were all sequenced from one sample in a study of blood T cell repertoires in COVID-19. Assay: immunoSEQ multiplex PCR; the TCRdb copy retains only in-frame clones and omits some. This table has 35,000 to 45,000 clones, roughly 88% appearing once. Sequenced input: peripheral blood. These TCRs come from a human donor in a cohort sampled during active COVID-19.

This clone was observed once. V usage is TRBV29-1 and J usage is TRBJ2-5; weak D call: TRBD2 (6 bases). V dropped 7 bases and J dropped 7 bases, with 16 bases sitting between them. CDR1 is SQVTM and CDR2 is ANQGSEA in the germline V gene. The length of the CDR3 is 12 residues. The CDR3 loop reads CSANRDSATQYF. The CDR3 region has the DNA TGCAGCGCCAACCGGGACTCCGCGACCCAGTACTTC.

In its sample, this clone was seen once. This chain connects TRBV19 to TRBJ1-5, with D uncertain. Germline CDR1 reads LNHDA; CDR2 reads SQIVND (reference sequence). This CDR3 is 13 amino acids long. V lost 7 bases, J lost 6 bases, and 13 bases lay in between. The CDR3 protein is CASKRAGGQPQHF. The CDR3 DNA reads TGTGCCAGTAAGCGGGCGGGCGGTCAGCCCCAGCATTTT.

The genes are TRBV6-5 and TRBJ2-4; TRBD1 matches at 7 bases. This CDR3 has 14 residues. Germline CDR1 and CDR2: MNHEY and SVGAGI. V shed 8 bases and J 7 bases; nucleotides not matched to a gene: 11. CDR3: CASSSQGTQNIQYF. The DNA of the CDR3 is TGTGCCAGCTCCTCACAGGGGACCCAGAACATTCAGTACTTC.

CDR3 region: CASSQDVGGGPYNSPLHF. The CDR3 DNA follows: TGTGCCAGCAGCCAAGATGTCGGGGGAGGGCCCTATAATTCACCCCTCCACTTT. The V gene is TRBV14, the J gene TRBJ1-6; D is possibly TRBD1 (5 bases). Germline V gene sequence: CDR1 SGHDN, CDR2 FVKESK. The CDR3 loop spans 18 amino acids. The V end was cut by 0 bases, the J end by 2 bases, with 14 bases between.

To note about this clone: At one of its ends the junction is not consistent with the germline gene, which may arise from a read error. The V call is TRBV6-5, the J call TRBJ2-7; 9 positions agree with TRBD1. Germline CDR1 and CDR2: MNHEY and SVGAGI. The CDR3 is 15 residues long. CDR3 protein: CASSPIAGTGTIVHF. The DNA for the CDR3 is TGTGCCAGCAGCCCCATTGCCGGGACAGGGACTATTGTTCACTTC.

The rearrangement joins TRBV5-1 to TRBJ2-3; 9 positions match TRBD1. The junction had 2 bases not matched to a gene; V was cut back by 0 bases and J by 6 bases. Germline V CDR1 and CDR2: SGHRS, YFSETQ. CDR3 length: 14 amino acids. The CDR3 DNA reads TGCGCCAGCAGCTTGGGGGACAGGGCTGATACGCAGTATTTT. Protein product: CASSLGDRADTQYF.

The DNA for the CDR3 is TGTGCCACCCCCCGGGGACAGGGTGAGACCGGGGAGCTGTTTTTT. This codes for CATPRGQGETGELFF. The chain has TRBV15 and TRBJ2-2, with TRBD1 matching 9 bases. The CDR3 consists of 15 residues. After removal of 8 bases from V and 5 bases from J, the junction contained 9 bases not matched to a gene. In germline, CDR1 is LNHNV, CDR2 YYDKDF (reference sequence).

The chain recombines TRBV6-5 with TRBJ1-3; D may be TRBD1 (6 bases). The CDR3 consists of 15 residues. Germline CDR1 MNHEY, CDR2 SVGAGI. The V gene lost 8 bases and the J gene lost 0 bases, with 14 bases spanning the gap. The CDR3 sequence is CASGKQGHSGNTIYF. The CDR3 nucleotides are TGTGCCAGCGGGAAACAGGGCCACTCTGGAAACACCATATATTTT.

The chain combines TRBV15 with TRBJ2-5; unclear D gene. Germline lookup yields CDR1 LNHNV and CDR2 YYDKDF (reference sequence). Trimming shortened V by 1 base and J by 7 bases, and 7 bases separated the two germline ends. The CDR3 has 12 amino acids. The CDR3 bases are TGTGCCACCAGCAGAGCTGCAGGGACCCAGTACTTC. As protein: CATSRAAGTQYF.

This clone came up once. The V and J genes are TRBV10-1 and TRBJ2-3, with D possibly TRBD1 on 5 matching bases. V shed 2 bases and J shed 4 bases, with 19 bases lying between them. The CDR3 is 17 amino acids. Looked up from germline, CDR1 is WNHNN and CDR2 is SYGVQD (reference sequence). The CDR3, as DNA: TGCGCCAGCAGTGAGCTGATGGGGCCTAACCAACCAGATACGCAGTATTTT. Its protein product is CASSELMGPNQPDTQYF.

V usage is TRBV3-1 (or the pseudogene TRBV3-2) and J usage is TRBJ1-2; the D gene is possibly TRBD1 (6 bases). The germline V and J ends were trimmed by 0 bases and 4 bases, with 12 bases remaining between them. Germline V gives CDR1 LGHDT, CDR2 YNNKEL (reference sequence). The CDR3 length is 15 residues. The CDR3 protein is CASSQEWGGTYGYTF. The CDR3 nucleotides read TGTGCCAGCAGCCAAGAATGGGGGGGCACCTATGGCTACACCTTC.

The CDR3 reads CASSDRGGGDTQYF. The CDR3 DNA reads as TGTGCCAGCAGCGATAGGGGAGGGGGGGATACGCAGTATTTT. This chain links TRBV6-6 with TRBJ2-3; the D gene is possibly TRBD2 (7 bases). V was clipped by 6 bases and J by 6 bases, with 16 bases between them. CDR1 and CDR2 (germline): MNHNY, SVGAGI (reference sequence). The CDR3 has 14 residues.

The chain combines TRBV12-3 or TRBV12-4 with TRBJ1-1, with D maybe TRBD1 (6 bases). The CDR3 extends over 13 amino acids. V lost 5 bases and J 4 bases, leaving 11 bases between the germline ends. In DNA form, the CDR3 reads TGTGCCAGCAGTGGGGACACCGTCACTGAAGCTTTCTTT. Amino acid sequence: CASSGDTVTEAFF.

The V and J genes are TRBV28 and TRBJ2-1; tentatively, D is TRBD1 (6 bases). CDR3 size: 12 residues. Germline V gene data show CDR1 as MDHEN and CDR2 as SYDVKM. V was clipped by 10 bases and J by 8 bases, with 15 bases between them. The CDR3 protein is CATGTRRDEQFF. The CDR3 DNA reads TGTGCCACCGGGACACGAAGGGATGAGCAGTTCTTC.

The gene calls are TRBV18 and TRBJ2-3; tentative D call: TRBD1 (6 bases). Trimming left V 3 bases short and J 6 bases short, with 16 bases between. Germline CDR1 and CDR2: KGHSH and LQKENI. The CDR3 has 15 residues. CDR3 DNA: TGTGCCAGCTCACCTTTTACCACAGGGACCGATACGCAGTATTTT. This sequence encodes CASSPFTTGTDTQYF.

This clone has just one count. This chain links TRBV5-5 with TRBJ2-7, with TRBD1 identical over 8 bases. Germline V gives CDR1 SGHKS, CDR2 YYEKEE (reference sequence). The CDR3 runs 14 residues. The J segment lost 3 bases and the V segment lost 2 bases, leaving 4 bases of the junction unmatched. CDR3 coding DNA: TGTGCCAGCAGCTTTAGACAGGGGTACTACGAGCAGTACTTC. Encoded protein: CASSFRQGYYEQYF. The variable domain in full, completed from reference TRBV5-5 and TRBJ2-7, reads DAGVTQSPTHLIKTRGQQVTLRCSPISGHKSVSWYQQVLGQGPQFIFQYYEKEERGRGNFPDRFSARQFPNYSSELNVNALLLGDSALYLCASSFRQGYYEQYFGPGTRLTVT.

J is TRBJ1-6 and V is TRBV7-2, with TRBD1 identical over 8 bases. Germline V CDR1 and CDR2: SGHTA, FQGNSA. Losses at the gene ends were 3 bases for V and 14 bases for J; bases not matched to a gene: 6. This CDR3 spans 13 amino acids. The CDR3 DNA sequence: TGTGCCAGCAGCTTCGGACAGGGCGAGGCCCTCCACTTT. Residues: CASSFGQGEALHF.

This clone was found once. This chain joins TRBV7-9 and TRBJ2-5; 9 bases match TRBD1. V was pared by 5 bases and J by 4 bases, with 8 bases of the junction left unmatched. This CDR3 has 15 amino acids. The germline V gene encodes CDR1 SEHNR and CDR2 FQNEAQ (reference sequence). The CDR3 here is CASSGTGTPRETQYF. CDR3 DNA sequence: TGTGCCAGCAGCGGGACAGGGACCCCTAGAGAGACCCAGTACTTC.

V gene TRBV30 combines with J gene TRBJ2-3; 10 nucleotides line up with TRBD1. The germline V gene has CDR1 GTSNPN and CDR2 SVGIG (reference sequence). The V gene end was trimmed by 3 bases and the J gene end by 4 bases; junction bases not matched to a gene: 13. This CDR3 contains 17 residues. CDR3 loop: CAWSSPWGQGRSDTQYF. DNA for the CDR3: TGTGCCTGGAGCTCCCCCTGGGGACAGGGGCGCTCAGATACGCAGTATTTT.

The CDR3 sequence is CASSPLSGGAHNEQFF. In DNA form, the CDR3 reads TGTGCCAGCAGCCCCCTGAGCGGGGGTGCCCACAATGAGCAGTTCTTC. The chain has TRBV11-2 and TRBJ2-1; 8 nucleotides agree with TRBD2. Germline V gene data show CDR1 as SGHAT and CDR2 as FQNNGV. Trimming cost V 5 bases and J 5 bases; bases outside gene matches: 11. This CDR3 has 16 residues.

The chain is built from TRBV2 and TRBJ2-3; 8 bases line up with TRBD1. Germline-derived CDR1 and CDR2 are SNHLY and FYNNEI. CDR3 length: 14 amino acids. V lost 3 bases to trimming and J lost 14 bases; unmatched junction nucleotides: 13. The CDR3 DNA reads as TGTGCCAGCAGTGACCTCCTTGACAGGGGCTTTCGGTATTTT. It is translated as CASSDLLDRGFRYF.

The chain joins TRBV7-9 to TRBJ2-1; D is perhaps TRBD1 (6 bases). The CDR3 is 15 amino acids. The V and J ends lost 5 bases and 6 bases respectively, with 17 bases between them. Germline V CDR1 and CDR2: SEHNR, FQNEAQ (reference sequence). CDR3 sequence (DNA): TGTGCCAGCAGCCCCCACAGGGTTGGTTTCAATGAGCAGTTCTTC. Protein product: CASSPHRVGFNEQFF. The full variable domain, rest sourced from reference TRBV7-9 and TRBJ2-1, is DTGVSQNPRHKITKRGQNVTFRCDPISEHNRLYWYRQTLGQGPEFLTYFQNEAQLEKSRLLSDRFSAERPKGSFSTLEIQRTEQGDSAMYLCASSPHRVGFNEQFFGPGTRLTVL.